The 30 T cell receptor beta chains presented below share a single source sample, sequenced in a study of blood T cell repertoires in COVID-19 (dated by TCRdb to about 2020). The library was produced with the immunoSEQ multiplex PCR assay. The table was pulled from immuneACCESS by TCRdb, which kept in-frame rearrangements only. Such tables lose some clones; where checked, under half of the loss comes from unresolved V genes, and the rest has no known cause. This sample lists more than 300,000 clones; approximately 85% were detected once. The ten largest clones add up to about 1.7% of the sample. The sequenced sample consisted of peripheral blood. The receptors were gathered from a woman aged 45-65 years with acute or convalescent COVID-19.

This clone was seen once. The chain carries TRBV29-1 and TRBJ2-7; maybe TRBD2 (5 bases). Germline lookup yields CDR1 SQVTM and CDR2 ANQGSEA. Trimming took off 4 bases at V and 0 bases at J, with 16 bases between the two ends. CDR3 size: 15 residues. DNA of the CDR3: TGCAGCGTTGGGTCGGACTGGCCGAGCTCCTACGAGCAGTACTTC. It yields the protein CSVGSDWPSSYEQYF.

The chain carries TRBV5-1 and TRBJ1-1; 9 positions match TRBD1. CDR3 length: 15 residues. Trimming took 4 bases from V and 4 from J; bases not matched to a gene: 8. The germline gives CDR1 SGHRS, CDR2 YFSETQ. The CDR3 here is CASSRDGTGTTEAFF. CDR3 DNA: TGCGCCAGCAGCCGGGACGGGACAGGGACCACTGAAGCTTTCTTT. The variable domain in full, with the rest retrieved from reference TRBV5-1 and TRBJ1-1, is KAGVTQTPRYLIKTRGQQVTLSCSPISGHRSVSWYQQTPGQGLQFLFEYFSETQRNKGNFPGRFSGRQFSNSRSEMNVSTLELGDSALYLCASSRDGTGTTEAFFGQGTRLTVV.

The chain uses TRBV5-4 and TRBJ2-5; no clear D gene. The length of the CDR3 is 14 residues. The V gene lost 3 bases and the J gene lost 2 bases, with 11 bases spanning the gap. CDR1 SGHNT and CDR2 YYREEE come from the germline V gene (reference sequence). CDR3 sequence (DNA): TGTGCCAGCAGCTCTCGACTGGAACAAGAGACCCAGTACTTC. Its protein is CASSSRLEQETQYF.

The CDR3 region is CASSARRDATNEKLFF. The CDR3 DNA follows: TGTGCCAGCAGCGCCCGTCGGGATGCAACTAATGAAAAACTGTTTTTT. This chain links TRBV9 with TRBJ1-4; unclear D gene. The ends were cut back, 3 bases at V and 0 bases at J, with 12 bases in the middle. The CDR3 has 16 residues. CDR1 is SGDLS, CDR2 YYNGEE, per germline.

CDR3 in amino acids: CASGDRGGTEAFF. In nucleotides, the CDR3 is TGTGCCAGCGGGGATCGGGGCGGCACTGAAGCTTTCTTT. V gene TRBV24-1 combines with J gene TRBJ1-1; D might be TRBD1 (5 bases). Germline loops: CDR1 KGHDR, CDR2 SFDVKD. V lost 11 bases to trimming and J lost 4 bases, with 16 bases between them. This CDR3 spans 13 amino acids.

Here the CDR3 DNA reads TGCGCCAGCGGCAGGGGACAGGAGGGCTACGAGCAGTACTTC. This sequence encodes CASGRGQEGYEQYF. This sequence joins TRBV5-1 and TRBJ2-7; 8 bases are shared with TRBD1. CDR1 SGHRS and CDR2 YFSETQ come from the germline V gene. The junction had 9 bases not matched to a gene; V was cut back by 7 bases and J by 3 bases. This CDR3 has 14 residues. The full variable domain, its missing parts supplied by reference TRBV5-1 and TRBJ2-7, is KAGVTQTPRYLIKTRGQQVTLSCSPISGHRSVSWYQQTPGQGLQFLFEYFSETQRNKGNFPGRFSGRQFSNSRSEMNVSTLELGDSALYLCASGRGQEGYEQYFGPGTRLTVT.

The V gene is TRBV5-1, the J gene TRBJ2-3; D ambiguous. The germline V and J ends were trimmed by 4 bases and 0 bases, with 9 bases remaining between them. Germline V gene lookup returns CDR1 SGHRS and CDR2 YFSETQ. This CDR3 is 14 amino acids long. The CDR3 region is CASSPQRSTDTQYF. In DNA form, the CDR3 reads TGCGCCAGCAGCCCCCAGCGTAGCACAGATACGCAGTATTTT.

The chain couples TRBV28 to TRBJ1-2; 9 nucleotides agree with TRBD1. The CDR3 has 16 residues. Germline CDR1 is MDHEN and CDR2 is SYDVKM. V was pared by 6 bases and J by 1 base, with 9 bases of the junction left unmatched. The CDR3 sequence: CASSLQGAGVNYGYTF. Here the CDR3 DNA reads TGTGCCAGCAGCCTACAGGGGGCGGGGGTTAACTATGGCTACACCTTC.

This clone occurred a few times. This sequence joins TRBV27 and TRBJ1-4; the D gene is possibly TRBD1 (6 bases). Trimming took off 0 bases at V and 3 bases at J, with 8 bases between the two ends. The CDR3 runs to 15 residues. In germline, CDR1 is MNHEY, CDR2 SMNVEV (reference sequence). CDR3 region: CASSLSRGSNEKLFF. CDR3 coding DNA: TGTGCCAGCAGTTTATCGAGGGGGTCTAATGAAAAACTGTTTTTT.

This clone appeared a single time. This rearrangement joins TRBV24-1 to TRBJ2-7; 7 bases align to TRBD1. The CDR3 sequence is 15 residues long. V shed 3 bases and J 5 bases; nucleotides not matched to a gene: 9. Germline values: CDR1 KGHDR, CDR2 SFDVKD. CDR3 in amino acids: CATSDPRQGLDEQYF. In DNA form, the CDR3 reads TGTGCCACCAGTGATCCCCGACAGGGTCTGGACGAGCAGTACTTC.

The CDR3 DNA sequence: TGTGCCAGCAGTTTCCGGTGGGAGGAAGGGACAGATACGCAGTATTTT. Protein sequence: CASSFRWEEGTDTQYF. J is TRBJ2-3 and V is TRBV28; tentatively, D is TRBD2 (6 bases). The CDR3 spans 16 residues. V was clipped by 3 bases and J by 3 bases, with 16 bases between them. Germline V gives CDR1 MDHEN, CDR2 SYDVKM. Variable domain in full (rest from reference TRBV28 and TRBJ2-3): DVKVTQSSRYLVKRTGEKVFLECVQDMDHENMFWYRQDPGLGLRLIYFSYDVKMKEKGDIPEGYSVSREKKERFSLILESASTNQTSMYLCASSFRWEEGTDTQYFGPGTRLTVL.

Turning to this clone: Distinct nucleotide sequences in the sample also encode this CDR3. The rearrangement uses TRBV7-8 and TRBJ2-2, with D possibly matching TRBD2 (6 bases). The CDR3 extends over 16 amino acids. Germline CDR1 reads SGHVS; CDR2 reads FQNEAQ. V was cut by 1 base and J by 1 base, with 10 bases left in between. The CDR3 loop is CASSLGRRENTGELFF. The CDR3 bases are TGTGCCAGCAGCTTAGGTCGGCGGGAGAACACCGGGGAGCTGTTTTTT.

CDR3 coding DNA: TGTGCCAGCAGTTTCCTCGGACAGGGAAGCCGCGCTTTCTTT. It encodes CASSFLGQGSRAFF. The chain has TRBV6-2 or TRBV6-3 and TRBJ1-1; 8 bases fit TRBD1. Per the germline V gene, CDR1 is MNHEY and CDR2 is SVGEGT. This CDR3 spans 14 amino acids. J gave up 11 bases and V 4 bases, and 12 bases lay outside the gene matches.

Only a few counts were recorded for this clone. This chain links TRBV27 with TRBJ1-4, with D perhaps TRBD1 (6 bases). The CDR3 has 13 residues. Deletions cut 7 bases from V and 5 bases from J, with 11 bases between. Germline V lookup: CDR1 MNHEY, CDR2 SMNVEV (reference sequence). The CDR3: CASTRQGNEKLFF. The DNA of the CDR3 is TGTGCCAGCACCCGTCAGGGGAATGAAAAACTGTTTTTT.

This chain uses TRBV5-1 with TRBJ1-1; D is perhaps TRBD1 (5 bases). The V gene lost 4 bases and the J gene lost 1 base, with 8 bases spanning the gap. Germline V gene lookup returns CDR1 SGHRS and CDR2 YFSETQ. This CDR3 has 13 residues. The CDR3 region is CASSHGQNTEAFF. The CDR3 nucleotides read TGCGCCAGCAGCCACGGACAGAACACTGAAGCTTTCTTT. The full variable domain, rest sourced from reference TRBV5-1 and TRBJ1-1, is KAGVTQTPRYLIKTRGQQVTLSCSPISGHRSVSWYQQTPGQGLQFLFEYFSETQRNKGNFPGRFSGRQFSNSRSEMNVSTLELGDSALYLCASSHGQNTEAFFGQGTRLTVV.

The J gene is TRBJ2-1, the V gene TRBV7-9, with TRBD1 as a possible D gene (6 bases). V lost 0 bases and J lost 0, with 9 bases in between. The CDR3 covers 16 residues. In germline, CDR1 is SEHNR, CDR2 FQNEAQ (reference sequence). The CDR3 spells CASSLAYRASYNEQFF. The CDR3 bases are TGTGCCAGCAGCTTAGCGTACAGGGCCTCCTACAATGAGCAGTTCTTC.

This clone showed up just once. The chain uses TRBV5-4 and TRBJ1-1; 7 bases agree with TRBD1. The CDR3 sequence is 15 residues long. Losses at the gene ends were 0 bases for V and 1 base for J; bases not matched to a gene: 3. CDR1 is SGHNT, CDR2 YYREEE, per germline (reference sequence). CDR3 loop: CASSLEGARNTEAFF. CDR3 in DNA: TGTGCCAGCAGCTTGGAGGGGGCGCGGAACACTGAAGCTTTCTTT.

This clone was found once. This chain connects TRBV2 to TRBJ1-2, with D perhaps TRBD1 (6 bases). The V end was cut by 8 bases, the J end by 8 bases, with 12 bases between. The CDR3 runs to 11 residues. CDR1 is SNHLY and CDR2 is FYNNEI in the germline V gene. CDR3 sequence: CASGYRVGYTF. DNA of the CDR3: TGTGCCAGCGGGTACAGGGTAGGCTACACCTTC.

V and J are TRBV27 and TRBJ2-3; the match to TRBD1 covers 8 bases. Germline assignment: CDR1 MNHEY and CDR2 SMNVEV (reference sequence). The CDR3 has 15 amino acids. V was clipped by 6 bases and J by 0 bases; unmatched bases: 5. The CDR3 DNA reads TGTGCCAGCAGAGGACAGGGTTGGAGCACAGATACGCAGTATTTT. It specifies CASRGQGWSTDTQYF.

The chain uses TRBV19 and TRBJ2-1; 11 bases agree with TRBD2. With V trimmed by 8 bases and J by 8 bases, 11 bases remained unmatched. In germline, CDR1 is LNHDA, CDR2 SQIVND (reference sequence). The CDR3 runs to 15 residues. CDR3 nucleotide sequence: TGTGCCAGTCGTCCCACTAGCGGGGGCCGATATGAGCAGTTCTTC. As protein: CASRPTSGGRYEQFF.

The chain has TRBV2 and TRBJ2-1, with 10 bases aligning to TRBD2. CDR3 size: 14 residues. V shed 8 bases, J shed 2 bases, and the junction held 3 bases outside the gene matches. Germline V gene data show CDR1 as SNHLY and CDR2 as FYNNEI. This chain's CDR3 is CASHGLAAYNEQFF. The CDR3 DNA is TGTGCCAGCCACGGACTAGCGGCCTACAATGAGCAGTTCTTC.

The chain couples TRBV7-9 to TRBJ2-2, with no clear D. The CDR3 spans 13 residues. The ends were cut back, 7 bases at V and 1 base at J, with 7 bases in the middle. CDR1 SEHNR and CDR2 FQNEAQ come from the germline V gene (reference sequence). The CDR3 region is CASKTENTGELFF. The CDR3 nucleotides read TGTGCCAGCAAGACTGAGAACACCGGGGAGCTGTTTTTT.

The chain is built from TRBV28 and TRBJ1-3; the D gene is possibly TRBD1 (6 bases). Trimming removed 6 bases from V and 5 bases from J, with 11 bases in between. CDR3 size: 13 residues. Germline CDR1 reads MDHEN; CDR2 reads SYDVKM. CDR3 bases: TGTGCCAGCAGGGACAGCCAAAGAAACACCATATATTTT. Amino acids: CASRDSQRNTIYF.

V and J are TRBV27 and TRBJ1-1; tentatively, D is TRBD1 (5 bases). This CDR3 is 14 amino acids long. The V end was cut by 4 bases, the J end by 6 bases, with 15 bases between. Germline V gene lookup returns CDR1 MNHEY and CDR2 SMNVEV (reference sequence). The CDR3 protein is CASSSPAGRPEAFF. The CDR3 DNA is TGTGCCAGCAGTTCCCCGGCAGGGAGGCCTGAAGCTTTCTTT.

This chain uses TRBV10-3 with TRBJ1-1; D may be TRBD1 (6 bases). Trimming removed 11 bases at V and 5 bases at J, with 18 bases between. The germline gives CDR1 ENHRY, CDR2 SYGVKD. The CDR3 sequence is 13 residues long. CDR3 nucleotides: TGTGCCGCAGCGCGAGGGGGGGGAACTGAAGCTTTCTTT. This gives the protein CAAARGGGTEAFF.

V usage is TRBV6-5 and J usage is TRBJ2-5; 9 nucleotides align to TRBD2. V was clipped by 3 bases and J by 1 base; unmatched bases: 3. The CDR3 consists of 15 residues. The germline V gene has CDR1 MNHEY and CDR2 SVGAGI. The CDR3 DNA follows: TGTGCCAGCAGTTATGCTAGCGGGGTCCAAGAGACCCAGTACTTC. Protein product: CASSYASGVQETQYF.

V gene TRBV2 combines with J gene TRBJ2-4, with 7 bases matching TRBD2. V was pared by 2 bases and J by 8 bases, with 9 bases of the junction left unmatched. The CDR3 is 15 amino acids. Per germline, CDR1 SNHLY and CDR2 FYNNEI. The CDR3 protein is CASSESGHSGDIQYF. The CDR3 bases are TGTGCCAGCAGTGAATCGGGGCACAGCGGGGACATTCAGTACTTC.

This chain joins TRBV7-9 and TRBJ2-7, with D perhaps matching TRBD2 (5 bases). The CDR3 totals 13 residues. V lost 4 bases to trimming and J lost 0 bases, with 7 bases between them. The germline V gene has CDR1 SEHNR and CDR2 FQNEAQ (reference sequence). The CDR3 region is CASSSGSSYEQYF. The CDR3 DNA is TGTGCCAGCAGCTCGGGGAGCTCCTACGAGCAGTACTTC.

This chain's CDR3 is CASSPGQFSEQYF. Written as DNA, the CDR3 is TGTGCCAGCAGTCCCGGACAGTTTAGCGAGCAGTACTTC. The chain employs TRBV12-3 or TRBV12-4 and TRBJ2-7, with D possibly being TRBD1 (6 bases). V was pared by 5 bases and J by 6 bases, with 14 bases between. CDR3 size: 13 residues.

The gene calls are TRBV4-1 and TRBJ2-7, with TRBD2 as a possible D gene (6 bases). Trimming shortened V by 5 bases and J by 1 base, and 9 bases separated the two germline ends. CDR3 size: 13 residues. The germline V gene encodes CDR1 MGHRA and CDR2 YSYEKL. The CDR3 protein is CASSDRESYEQYF. The CDR3 DNA follows: TGCGCCAGCAGCGACCGGGAGTCCTACGAGCAGTACTTC.